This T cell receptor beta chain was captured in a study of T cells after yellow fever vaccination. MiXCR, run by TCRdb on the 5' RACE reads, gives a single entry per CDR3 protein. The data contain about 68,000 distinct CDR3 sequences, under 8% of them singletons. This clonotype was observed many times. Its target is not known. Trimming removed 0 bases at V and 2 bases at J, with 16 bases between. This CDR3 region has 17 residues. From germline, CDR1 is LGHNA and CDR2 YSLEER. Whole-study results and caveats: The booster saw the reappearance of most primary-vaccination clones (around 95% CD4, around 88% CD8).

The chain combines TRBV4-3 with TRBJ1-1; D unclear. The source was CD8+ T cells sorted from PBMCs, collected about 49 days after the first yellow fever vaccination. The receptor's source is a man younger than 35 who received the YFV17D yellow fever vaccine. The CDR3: CASSQDLEWRQNTEAFF. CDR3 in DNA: TGCGCCAGCAGCCAAGATCTAGAGTGGCGGCAAAACACTGAAGCTTTCTTT.